This T cell receptor (beta chain) was recovered during a study of beta chain features in type 1 diabetes. Notes on the study in general: All four CD4+ subsets from Type 1 diabetes patients carried moderately but significantly shorter TCRB CDR3s.

On this clone itself: Its antigen is not identified.

Every isolated RNA sample was fully reverse transcribed, so sequencing captured expressed TCRB transcripts. Some clones are missing from TCRdb's copy, which holds only in-frame ones; the method was immunoSEQ multiplex PCR. The sample has roughly 330,000 clones, around 10% seen once. Germline V CDR1 and CDR2: SGHRS, YFSETQ. This CDR3 has 11 amino acids. V lost 4 bases, J lost 2 bases, and 3 bases lay in between. What was sequenced was naive CD4+ T cells from blood. The chain employs TRBV5-1 and TRBJ2-5; D unresolved. This sequence originates from a woman in her twenties or thirties in good health. CDR3 region: CASSRQETQYF. In nucleotides, the CDR3 is TGCGCCAGCAGCCGTCAAGAGACCCAGTACTTC.